This T cell receptor beta chain was sequenced during a study of cytomegalovirus exposure and HLA in healthy donors. A note on this clone: Its antigen is not known.

V gave up 3 bases and J gave up 3 bases, with 16 bases separating them. This CDR3 is built from 16 residues. The germline gives CDR1 SGDLS, CDR2 YYNGEE. Healthy bone marrow donors made up the donors. Study results and caveats: High sensitivity and specificity were reportedly achieved when the classifier diagnosed cytomegalovirus status. HLA allele associations emerged for about 18,000 TCR beta sequences in a later analysis, at 0.05 false discovery rate. Most TCR beta V segments were productive about 87% or about 30% of the time in an earlier analysis.

In the PCR, 60 Vbeta and 13 Jbeta primers were used. TCRdb keeps only in-frame clones here, not all; method: immunoSEQ multiplex PCR. The sample shows 120,000 to 150,000 clones, over 60% of them seen only once. Sequences were obtained from PBMCs. This chain joins TRBV9 and TRBJ1-5, with D tentatively TRBD1 (5 bases). The sequence came from a man aged 35-49 years in good health and CMV-seropositive. The CDR3 nucleotides read TGTGCCAGCAGCGACGGCCCCGGAGGGGCCAATCAGCCCCAGCATTTT. Translating gives CASSDGPGGANQPQHF.